This T cell receptor (beta chain) was captured in a study of OX40 agonist ivuxolimab in advanced cancers. Profiling relied on immunoSEQ multiplex PCR, and the TCRdb table lists in-frame clones only, not all of them. Of roughly 53,000 clones listed, approximately 86% are singletons. The CDR3 runs 15 residues. Per germline, CDR1 SEHNR and CDR2 FQNEAQ (reference sequence). Between the trimmed V and J ends, which lost 1 base and 3 bases, there was a span of 9 bases. The source was CD4+ or CD8+ T cells sorted from blood, collected in a trial of the OX40 agonist ivuxolimab. The chain employs TRBV7-9 and TRBJ1-4, with D perhaps matching TRBD1 (5 bases). The clonotype originates from an adult with an advanced solid tumor such as melanoma, head and neck, liver or kidney cancer. CDR3 loop: CASSLGGSPNEKLFF. The CDR3 nucleotides read TGTGCCAGCAGCTTAGGGGGCTCCCCTAATGAAAAACTGTTTTTT.